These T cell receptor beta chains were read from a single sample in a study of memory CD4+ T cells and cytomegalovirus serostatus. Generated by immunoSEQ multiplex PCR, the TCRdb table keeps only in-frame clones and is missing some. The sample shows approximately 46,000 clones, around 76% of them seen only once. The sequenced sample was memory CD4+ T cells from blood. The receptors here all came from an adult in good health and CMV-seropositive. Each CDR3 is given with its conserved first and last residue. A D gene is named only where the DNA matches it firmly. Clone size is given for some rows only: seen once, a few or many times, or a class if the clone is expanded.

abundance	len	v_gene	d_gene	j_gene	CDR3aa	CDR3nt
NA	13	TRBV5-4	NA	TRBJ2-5	CASSLSGRETQYF	TGTGCCAGCAGCTTGTCAGGGAGGGAGACCCAGTACTTC
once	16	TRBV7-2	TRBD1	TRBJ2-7	CASSTFLGQGTYEQYF	TGTGCCAGCAGCACCTTCCTTGGACAGGGGACCTACGAGCAGTACTTC
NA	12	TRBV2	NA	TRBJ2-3	CASRRGVDTQYF	TGTGCCAGCCGTAGGGGGGTAGATACGCAGTATTTT
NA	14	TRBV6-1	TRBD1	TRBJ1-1	CASRQGEPNTEAFF	TGTGCCAGCAGACAGGGGGAACCGAACACTGAAGCTTTCTTT
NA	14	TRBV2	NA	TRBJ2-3	CASSDEAGKDTQYF	TGTGCCAGCAGTGACGAGGCGGGAAAAGATACGCAGTATTTT
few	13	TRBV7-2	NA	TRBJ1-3	CASSPSTRNTIYF	TGTGCCAGCAGCCCCTCGACCCGAAACACCATATATTTT
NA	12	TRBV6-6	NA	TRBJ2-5	CASSYSGETQYF	TGTGCCAGCAGTTACTCAGGGGAGACCCAGTACTTC
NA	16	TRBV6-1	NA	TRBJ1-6	CASSEAGRGNNSPLHF	TGTGCCAGCAGTGAAGCTGGCAGGGGCAATAATTCACCCCTCCACTTT
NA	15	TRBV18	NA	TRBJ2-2	CASSQGGSDAGELFF	TGTGCCAGCTCACAGGGGGGCTCCGACGCGGGGGAGCTGTTTTTT
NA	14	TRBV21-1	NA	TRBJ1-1	CASILTGRTPEAFF	TGTGCCAGCATTCTAACAGGGAGGACCCCTGAAGCTTTCTTT
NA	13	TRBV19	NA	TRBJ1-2	CASSPLGVDGYTF	TGTGCCAGTAGTCCCCTGGGGGTAGATGGCTACACCTTC
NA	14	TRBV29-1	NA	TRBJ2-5	CSVVLPERQETQYF	TGCAGCGTTGTTCTGCCCGAGCGACAAGAGACCCAGTACTTC
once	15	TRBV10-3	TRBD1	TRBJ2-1	CAISGRTGGLDEQFF	TGTGCCATCAGTGGACGGACAGGGGGGTTGGATGAGCAGTTCTTC
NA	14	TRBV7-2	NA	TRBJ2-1	CASSPSLLGGKQFF	TGTGCCAGCAGCCCCTCATTGCTTGGCGGAAAGCAGTTCTTC
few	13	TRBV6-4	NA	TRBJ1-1	CASSVRGDTEAFF	TGTGCCAGCAGCGTGAGGGGGGACACTGAAGCTTTCTTT